This T cell receptor (beta chain) was sequenced for a study of cytomegalovirus exposure and HLA in healthy donors. The germline V and J ends were trimmed by 5 bases and 2 bases, with 16 bases remaining between them. Germline loops: CDR1 SGHNT, CDR2 YYREEE (reference sequence). This CDR3 spans 15 amino acids. The PCR used 60 Vbeta and 13 Jbeta primers. Repertoires were generated with immunoSEQ multiplex PCR, while TCRdb's copy carries only in-frame clones and drops some. Among approximately 100,000 clones listed, around 84% were seen once. The sequence was collected from a man between 40 and 49 years old in good health and CMV-seropositive. Sequencing was performed on PBMCs. V usage is TRBV5-4 and J usage is TRBJ2-5, with a weak D call TRBD2 (6 bases). The CDR3 region is CASRYAGTLQETQYF. Here the CDR3 DNA reads TGTGCCAGCAGGTACGCCGGGACTCTTCAAGAGACCCAGTACTTC.